This TCR beta chain was recorded in a study of T cell repertoires in cytomegalovirus infection (dated by TCRdb to about 2019). The study in broad terms: Donor HLA type was relevant to the analysis, as public TCR beta signatures indicated carriage of CMV infection together with the matching HLA type.

This clonotype was recorded a few times. Its antigen is unknown. Per-base quality was not reported, and no clone a single base away is much larger than it. TCRdb records Illumina HiSeq 1500 as the sequencer. TCRdb trimmed the raw reads at Q25, called clones with MiXCR and kept productive beta chains. All rows with the same CDR3 protein become a single entry with the most common DNA and genes. The sample yields about 300,000 distinct CDR3 sequences; 9.6% were counted once. Around 2.5% of the sample comes from the top ten. Points the paper makes about the study in general: The ex vivo response was dominated by HLA-C-restricted CMV-specific TCR beta clonotypes, and the single most frequent clonotype in two of eight donors was supplied by these HLA-C-restricted clonotypes. Carriers of CMV infection plus the relevant HLA type were discriminated by the cumulative frequency of public TCR beta family members in the study cohort and in an independent approximately 350-donor cohort.

The germline V gene sets CDR1 to ENHRY and CDR2 to SYGVKD. V is shortened by 6 bases, J by 1 base, and the region joining them spans 18 bases. The CDR3 contains 17 residues, cysteine and phenylalanine counted. Only CDR3 DNA remains: 51 bases, in frame from the first base. The receptor's source is a human donor in good health (CMV status not recorded). Some clones in this sample may be carry-over from other donors' samples. The chain is made from TRBV10-3 and TRBJ2-2; a tentative D match to TRBD1 spans 5 bases. Sequenced material: PBMCs. The CDR3 sequence is CAISPSDGHWNTGELFF. Read as DNA, the sequence is TGTGCCATCAGCCCTTCCGATGGACACTGGAACACCGGGGAGCTGTTTTTT.